This T cell receptor beta chain is from a study of OX40 agonist ivuxolimab in advanced cancers. Study context: Head and neck, renal cell, melanoma or hepatocellular carcinoma were the cancers that dose-escalation patients had. Points from the study as a whole: In the 0.1 to 3.0 mg/kg range, CD4+ and CD8+ blood T cells had expanded clonally by week 6.

The data were produced by immunoSEQ multiplex PCR, yet TCRdb's version contains in-frame clones alone and is incomplete. The sample shows about 48,000 clones, 65% to 85% of them seen only once. It was autoimmune disease history or systemic immunosuppression that excluded patients. A remark on this clone: What it recognizes is unknown.

This CDR3 region has 14 residues. Germline V gene lookup returns CDR1 SGHRS and CDR2 YFSETQ. The germline V and J ends were trimmed by 4 bases and 3 bases, with 11 bases remaining between them. The material sequenced was CD4+ or CD8+ T cells sorted from blood, taken in a trial of the OX40 agonist ivuxolimab. The sequence was obtained from an adult with an advanced solid tumor such as melanoma, head and neck, liver or kidney cancer. This chain links TRBV5-1 with TRBJ1-5, with D possibly being TRBD1 (5 bases). The CDR3 bases are TGCGCCAGCAGCACAGACAGCCCCAATCAGCCCCAGCATTTT. Translating it yields CASSTDSPNQPQHF. Full variable domain (missing parts from reference TRBV5-1 and TRBJ1-5): KAGVTQTPRYLIKTRGQQVTLSCSPISGHRSVSWYQQTPGQGLQFLFEYFSETQRNKGNFPGRFSGRQFSNSRSEMNVSTLELGDSALYLCASSTDSPNQPQHFGDGTRLSIL.